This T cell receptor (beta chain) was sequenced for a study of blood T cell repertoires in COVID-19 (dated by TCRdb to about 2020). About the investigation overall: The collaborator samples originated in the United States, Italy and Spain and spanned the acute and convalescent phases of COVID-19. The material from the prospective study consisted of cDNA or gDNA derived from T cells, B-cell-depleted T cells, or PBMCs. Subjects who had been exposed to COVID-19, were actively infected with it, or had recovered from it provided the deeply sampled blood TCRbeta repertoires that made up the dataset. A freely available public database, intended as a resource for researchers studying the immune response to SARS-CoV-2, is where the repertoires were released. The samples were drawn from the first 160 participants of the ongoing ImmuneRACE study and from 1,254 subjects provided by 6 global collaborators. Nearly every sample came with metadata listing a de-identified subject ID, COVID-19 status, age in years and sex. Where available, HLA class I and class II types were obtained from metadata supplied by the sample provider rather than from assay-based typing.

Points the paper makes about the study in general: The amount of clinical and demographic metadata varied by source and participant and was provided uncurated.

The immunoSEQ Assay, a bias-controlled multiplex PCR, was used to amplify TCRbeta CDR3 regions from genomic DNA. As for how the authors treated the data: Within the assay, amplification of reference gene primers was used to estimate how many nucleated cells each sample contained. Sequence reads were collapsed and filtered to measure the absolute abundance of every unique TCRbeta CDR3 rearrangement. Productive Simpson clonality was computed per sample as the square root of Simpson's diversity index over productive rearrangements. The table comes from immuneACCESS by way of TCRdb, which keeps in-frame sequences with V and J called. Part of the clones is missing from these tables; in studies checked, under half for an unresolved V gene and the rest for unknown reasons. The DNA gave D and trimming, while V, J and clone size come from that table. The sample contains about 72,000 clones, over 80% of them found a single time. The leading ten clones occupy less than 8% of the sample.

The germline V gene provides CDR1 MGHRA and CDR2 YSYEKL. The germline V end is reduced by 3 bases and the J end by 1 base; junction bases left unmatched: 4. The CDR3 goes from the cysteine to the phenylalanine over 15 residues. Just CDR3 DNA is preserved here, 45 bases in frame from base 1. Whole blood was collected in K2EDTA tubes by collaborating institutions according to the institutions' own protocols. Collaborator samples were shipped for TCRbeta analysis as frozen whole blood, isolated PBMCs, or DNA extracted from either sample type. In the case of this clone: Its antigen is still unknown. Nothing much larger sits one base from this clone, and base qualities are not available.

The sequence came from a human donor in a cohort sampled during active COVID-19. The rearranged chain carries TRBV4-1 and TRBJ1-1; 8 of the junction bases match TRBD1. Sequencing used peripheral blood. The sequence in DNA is TGCGCCAGCAGCCACGCGGACAGGGAGAACACTGAAGCTTTCTTT. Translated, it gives CASSHADRENTEAFF.